These 20 T cell receptor beta chains were all obtained from the same sample, sequenced in a study of control samples from healthy donors and cancer patients. Here immunoSEQ multiplex PCR was the method, and the copy in TCRdb shows in-frame clones only, minus some. The sample contains 100,000 to 150,000 clones, 89% of which appear only once. Sequenced: PBMCs. The receptor source for this set is a man aged 45-60 years with head and neck cancer.

This clone was seen only a few times. This chain uses TRBV18 with TRBJ1-5, with D possibly being TRBD1 (5 bases). The germline V and J ends were trimmed by 3 bases and 0 bases, with 12 bases remaining between them. The CDR3 sequence is 16 residues long. The germline V gene encodes CDR1 KGHSH and CDR2 LQKENI. CDR3 loop: CASSPGRTYSNQPQHF. In DNA, the CDR3 is TGTGCCAGCTCACCGGGACGGACTTATAGCAATCAGCCCCAGCATTTT.

CDR3 DNA sequence: TGTGCCAGCAGCTCCCAGGGGAATGGCTACACCTTC. Translated: CASSSQGNGYTF. This sequence joins TRBV9 and TRBJ1-2; D may be TRBD1 (6 bases). CDR1 and CDR2 from the germline V gene are SGDLS and YYNGEE. Trimming pared 4 bases from V and 6 bases from J, leaving 10 bases between. The CDR3 covers 12 residues.

V is TRBV27 and J is TRBJ2-2, with a weak D call TRBD1 (6 bases). This CDR3 contains 16 residues. The germline V gene has CDR1 MNHEY and CDR2 SMNVEV (reference sequence). Trimming stripped 10 bases from V and 4 bases from J, with 22 bases between. CDR3: CATLPGHLSSTGELFF. CDR3 DNA sequence: TGTGCCACCTTACCGGGACACCTCTCCAGCACCGGGGAGCTGTTTTTT.

This chain uses TRBV4-2 with TRBJ1-1; 7 bases align to TRBD1. Germline-derived CDR1 and CDR2 are LGHNA and YNFKEQ. With V trimmed by 7 bases and J by 3 bases, 5 bases remained unmatched. This CDR3 comprises 13 residues. The CDR3 reads CASNHDRDTEAFF. The CDR3 DNA reads TGTGCCAGCAACCACGACAGGGACACTGAAGCTTTCTTT.

In nucleotides, the CDR3 is TGTGCCAGCAGCTTAGCTCACCGACCTGAGGACTATGGCTACACCTTC. Amino acid sequence: CASSLAHRPEDYGYTF. The chain uses TRBV7-9 and TRBJ1-2, with D uncertain. CDR1 SEHNR and CDR2 FQNEAQ come from the germline V gene (reference sequence). The CDR3 spans 16 residues. Trimming stripped 0 bases from V and 3 bases from J, with 14 bases between. The full variable domain, with the rest looked up from reference TRBV7-9 and TRBJ1-2, is DTGVSQNPRHKITKRGQNVTFRCDPISEHNRLYWYRQTLGQGPEFLTYFQNEAQLEKSRLLSDRFSAERPKGSFSTLEIQRTEQGDSAMYLCASSLAHRPEDYGYTFGSGTRLTVV.

The sample holds one count of this clone. This chain joins TRBV2 and TRBJ2-7; 9 bases line up with TRBD2. In germline, CDR1 is SNHLY, CDR2 FYNNEI. The CDR3 covers 18 residues. V was pared by 6 bases and J by 3 bases, with 18 bases of the junction left unmatched. DNA of the CDR3: TGTGCCAGCAGACTCCCGGGACTAGCTGGAGGCGACGTCTACGAGCAGTACTTC. Translating gives CASRLPGLAGGDVYEQYF. The whole variable domain, remainder taken from reference TRBV2 and TRBJ2-7, is EPEVTQTPSHQVTQMGQEVILRCVPISNHLYFYWYRQILGQKVEFLVSFYNNEISEKSEIFDDQFSVERPDGSNFTLKIRSTKLEDSAMYFCASRLPGLAGGDVYEQYFGPGTRLTVT.

The rearrangement links TRBV5-4 to TRBJ2-5, with D possibly being TRBD2 (5 bases). The CDR3 length is 14 residues. With 4 bases removed from V and 1 base from J, the gap between germline ends came to 11 bases. CDR1 and CDR2 (germline): SGHNT, YYREEE (reference sequence). The CDR3 region is CASSPPDFQETQYF. In DNA form, the CDR3 reads TGTGCCAGCAGCCCTCCGGACTTCCAAGAGACCCAGTACTTC. Full variable domain (remainder filled in from reference TRBV5-4 and TRBJ2-5): ETGVTQSPTHLIKTRGQQVTLRCSSQSGHNTVSWYQQALGQGPQFIFQYYREEENGRGNFPPRFSGLQFPNYSSELNVNALELDDSALYLCASSPPDFQETQYFGPGTRLLVL.

Only a few counts were recorded for this clone. This chain's CDR3 is CASSDGETQYF. CDR3 in DNA: TGTGCCAGCAGTGATGGAGAGACCCAGTACTTC. The chain is built from TRBV27 and TRBJ2-5; no clear D gene. Germline loops: CDR1 MNHEY, CDR2 SMNVEV (reference sequence). This CDR3 region has 11 residues. The ends were cut back, 5 bases at V and 4 bases at J, with 5 bases in the middle.

With regard to this clone: Other DNA sequences in the same sample also yield this CDR3. V and J are TRBV27 and TRBJ2-2; TRBD2 matches at 9 bases. CDR3 size: 18 residues. After removal of 6 bases from V and 4 bases from J, the junction contained 15 bases not matched to a gene. In germline, CDR1 is MNHEY, CDR2 SMNVEV (reference sequence). The CDR3 DNA follows: TGTGCCAGCAGCCAGGGACGGGGCGCGGGAGGGGGCACCGGGGAGCTGTTTTTT. It codes for CASSQGRGAGGGTGELFF.

V is TRBV5-1 and J is TRBJ2-2; D not certain. There are 16 residues in the CDR3. The V and J ends lost 4 bases and 1 base respectively, with 14 bases between them. Germline values: CDR1 SGHRS, CDR2 YFSETQ. DNA for the CDR3: TGCGCCAGCAGCCCCGGGCCCCTCGGGAACACCGGGGAGCTGTTTTTT. This sequence encodes CASSPGPLGNTGELFF.

The rearrangement uses TRBV9 and TRBJ2-7; TRBD1 agrees at 7 bases. From germline, CDR1 is SGDLS and CDR2 YYNGEE. The ends lost 0 bases at V and 4 bases at J; junction bases unmatched: 1. This CDR3 comprises 13 residues. DNA of the CDR3: TGTGCCAGCAGCGTAGAGGACAGGTACGAGCAGTACTTC. It codes for CASSVEDRYEQYF.

This chain links TRBV24-1 with TRBJ1-1; D might be TRBD1 (5 bases). Trimming stripped 4 bases from V and 4 bases from J, with 12 bases between. The CDR3 has 14 residues. The germline V gene has CDR1 KGHDR and CDR2 SFDVKD. The chain's CDR3 is CATSDGQGITEAFF. CDR3 nucleotide sequence: TGTGCCACCAGTGACGGCCAGGGAATCACTGAAGCTTTCTTT.

This chain connects TRBV19 to TRBJ1-5; D ambiguous. The V end lost 1 base, the J end lost 8 bases, and 6 bases lay between the germline ends. The CDR3 sequence is 12 residues long. Germline loops: CDR1 LNHDA, CDR2 SQIVND (reference sequence). CDR3 loop: CASSIGPKPQHF. The CDR3 DNA reads as TGTGCCAGTAGTATAGGTCCGAAGCCCCAGCATTTT.

The V call is TRBV27, the J call TRBJ1-1; 8 nucleotides align to TRBD1. This CDR3 contains 14 residues. The germline V gene encodes CDR1 MNHEY and CDR2 SMNVEV (reference sequence). The V gene end was trimmed by 7 bases and the J gene end by 6 bases; junction bases not matched to a gene: 10. This chain's CDR3 is CASKIDRGVAEAFF. The CDR3 DNA is TGTGCCAGCAAAATCGACAGGGGAGTCGCTGAAGCTTTCTTT.

The chain uses TRBV5-1 and TRBJ2-7; TRBD2 is a possible D gene (6 bases). CDR1 and CDR2 from the germline V gene are SGHRS and YFSETQ. V lost 8 bases and J lost 0, with 33 bases in between. The CDR3 contains 20 residues. CDR3 in amino acids: CASCPVLCAGGPFSSYEQYF. The DNA of the CDR3 is TGCGCCAGTTGTCCCGTTCTTTGCGCCGGAGGGCCTTTCAGCTCCTACGAGCAGTACTTC.

The chain has TRBV11-2 and TRBJ1-3, with 10 bases matching TRBD1. Looked up from germline, CDR1 is SGHAT and CDR2 is FQNNGV. V was clipped by 8 bases and J by 4 bases; unmatched bases: 14. This CDR3 spans 17 amino acids. The CDR3 nucleotides are TGTGCCAGCGGGAACTCCGGGACAGGGGATGGCGGAAACACCATATATTTT. This encodes CASGNSGTGDGGNTIYF.

J is TRBJ2-5 and V is TRBV4-2, with TRBD2 identical over 11 bases. The CDR3 has 16 amino acids. With V trimmed by 4 bases and J by 4 bases, 8 bases remained unmatched. Germline V gene sequence: CDR1 LGHNA, CDR2 YNFKEQ. The CDR3 protein is CASSPGGSGRGETQYF. The CDR3 DNA is TGTGCCAGCAGCCCCGGGGGTAGCGGGAGGGGAGAGACCCAGTACTTC.

The rearrangement links TRBV18 to TRBJ1-5; tentatively, D is TRBD1 (6 bases). V lost 4 bases, J lost 3 bases, and 19 bases lay in between. The CDR3 has 17 residues. Germline V gives CDR1 KGHSH, CDR2 LQKENI. The chain's CDR3 is CASSLTPGGQHNQPQHF. The DNA of the CDR3 is TGTGCCAGCTCACTAACGCCGGGGGGACAACACAATCAGCCCCAGCATTTT.

This clone appeared once. V gene TRBV4-1 combines with J gene TRBJ2-2; TRBD2 is a possible D gene (6 bases). Germline CDR1 reads MGHRA; CDR2 reads YSYEKL. This CDR3 is built from 17 residues. V dropped 4 bases and J dropped 5 bases, with 20 bases sitting between them. The CDR3 sequence: CASSPQGLRDGTGELFF. The CDR3 region has the DNA TGCGCCAGCAGCCCCCAAGGGTTGCGGGACGGGACCGGGGAGCTGTTTTTT.

V and J are TRBV6-2 or TRBV6-3 and TRBJ2-1; D is unresolved. The CDR3 has 15 residues. Trimming took 6 bases from V and 0 from J, leaving 12 bases between them. Per the germline V gene, CDR1 is MNHEY and CDR2 is SVGEGT. CDR3 DNA: TGTGCCAGCAGCCCGAGCGAGAGCTCCTACAATGAGCAGTTCTTC. This codes for CASSPSESSYNEQFF.